This T cell receptor beta chain came from a study of CD8 T cells in ankylosing spondylitis. CDR3 length: 13 amino acids. Germline V gives CDR1 LNHDA, CDR2 SQIVND (reference sequence). V was trimmed by 10 bases and J by 4 bases, leaving 16 bases between them. The table lists this clonotype with a few counts. Its antigen is currently unknown. Making use of molecular barcodes, quantitative 5'-RACE generated TCR beta libraries. One entry per CDR3 protein, called by TCRdb with MiXCR from the 5' RACE reads. The sample carries roughly 670,000 distinct CDR3 sequences, over 15% recorded once. Study results and limitations: According to the report, clones linked to the disease were significantly enriched in matched synovial fluid samples taken from ankylosing spondylitis patients. Ankylosing spondylitis blood appeared to carry a characteristic TCR beta motif of several highly homologous variants. Some of these motif variants have turned up before, in reports on reactive arthritis synovial fluid and blood.

The receptor's source is a male donor with ankylosing spondylitis. The sample comprised blood, either unsorted or a sorted T cell fraction (not recorded which). This sequence joins TRBV19 and TRBJ1-2; maybe TRBD1 (6 bases). Written as DNA, the CDR3 is TGTGCCACCGCGGACAGAAAAGCCTATGGCTACACCTTC. Translating gives CATADRKAYGYTF.